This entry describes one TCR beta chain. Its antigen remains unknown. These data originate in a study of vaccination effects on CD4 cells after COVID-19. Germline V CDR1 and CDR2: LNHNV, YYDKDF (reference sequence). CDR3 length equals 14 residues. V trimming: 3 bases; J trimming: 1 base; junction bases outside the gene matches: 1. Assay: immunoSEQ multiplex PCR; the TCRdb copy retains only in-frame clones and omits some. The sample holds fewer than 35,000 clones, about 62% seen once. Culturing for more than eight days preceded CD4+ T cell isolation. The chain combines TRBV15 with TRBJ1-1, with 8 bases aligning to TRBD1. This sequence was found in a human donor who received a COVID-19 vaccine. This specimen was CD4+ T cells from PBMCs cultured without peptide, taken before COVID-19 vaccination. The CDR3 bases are TGTGCCACCAGCAGCGACAGGGGGAACACTGAAGCTTTCTTT. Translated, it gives CATSSDRGNTEAFF.